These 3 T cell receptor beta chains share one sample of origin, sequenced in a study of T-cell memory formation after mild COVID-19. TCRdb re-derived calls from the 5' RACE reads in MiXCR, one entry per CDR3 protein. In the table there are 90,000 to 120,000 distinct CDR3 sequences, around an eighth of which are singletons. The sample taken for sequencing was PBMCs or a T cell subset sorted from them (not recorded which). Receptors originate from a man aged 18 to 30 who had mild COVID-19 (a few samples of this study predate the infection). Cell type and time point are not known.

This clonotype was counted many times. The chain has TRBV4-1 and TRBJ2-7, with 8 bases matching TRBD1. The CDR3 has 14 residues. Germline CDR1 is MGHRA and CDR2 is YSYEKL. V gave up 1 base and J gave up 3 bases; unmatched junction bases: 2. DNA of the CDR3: TGCGCCAGCAGCCAAGGCGGACAGGGCTACGAGCAGTACTTC. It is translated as CASSQGGQGYEQYF.

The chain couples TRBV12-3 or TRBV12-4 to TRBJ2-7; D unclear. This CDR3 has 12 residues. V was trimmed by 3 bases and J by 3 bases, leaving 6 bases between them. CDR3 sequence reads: CASSFMGYEQYV. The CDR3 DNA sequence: TGTGCCAGCAGTTTTATGGGCTACGAGCAGTACGTC.

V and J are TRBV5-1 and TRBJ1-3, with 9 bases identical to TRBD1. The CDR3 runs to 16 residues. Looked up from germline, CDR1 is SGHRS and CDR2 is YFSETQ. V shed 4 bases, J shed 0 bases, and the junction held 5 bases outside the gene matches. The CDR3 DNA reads TGCGCCAGCAGCCTGACAGGGGGATACTCTGGAAACACCATATATTTT. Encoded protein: CASSLTGGYSGNTIYF.